Listed here are 17 T cell receptor beta chains from one sample, sequenced in a study of T-cell reconstitution after alpha-beta-depleted transplantation in children. Researchers prepared the TCRbeta library using unique molecular identifiers, the study reports. TCRdb re-called the PCR reads with MiXCR, one entry per CDR3 protein. This table has a few hundred thousand distinct CDR3 sequences, 27% appearing once. The sample here was PBMCs, taken before TCRalphabeta/CD19-depleted stem cell transplant. Receptors originate from a boy in the first two years of life with Wiskott-Aldrich syndrome, due to receive a stem cell transplant.

The V gene is TRBV15, the J gene TRBJ2-1, with 7 bases aligning to TRBD2. V dropped 0 bases and J dropped 7; count of bases not matched to a gene: 12. The CDR3 runs 17 residues. The germline V gene has CDR1 LNHNV and CDR2 YYDKDF (reference sequence). This chain's CDR3 is CATSREKGGSSWNEQFF. The DNA for the CDR3 is TGTGCCACCAGCAGAGAGAAGGGCGGGAGCTCTTGGAATGAGCAGTTCTTC.

The rearrangement links TRBV6-2 or TRBV6-3 to TRBJ2-3; D possibly corresponds to TRBD2 (5 bases). V was clipped by 5 bases and J by 3 bases, with 18 bases between them. Germline V CDR1 and CDR2: MNHEY, SVGEGT. The CDR3 sequence is 16 residues long. The CDR3 spells CASSARELFWTDTQYF. The CDR3 coding sequence is TGTGCCAGCAGTGCCCGGGAACTTTTTTGGACAGATACGCAGTATTTT.

This chain uses TRBV5-1 with TRBJ2-1; 8 nucleotides agree with TRBD1. Per germline, CDR1 SGHRS and CDR2 YFSETQ. Losses at the gene ends were 4 bases for V and 4 bases for J; bases not matched to a gene: 13. This CDR3 is built from 17 residues. The CDR3 sequence: CASSLFLQGARYNEQFF. CDR3 DNA: TGCGCCAGCAGCCTCTTCCTCCAGGGGGCGCGGTACAATGAGCAGTTCTTC.

This chain uses TRBV28 with TRBJ2-1; TRBD2 might be the D (6 bases). V lost 6 bases and J lost 4, with 16 bases in between. The V gene's germline CDR1 is MDHEN and CDR2 SYDVKM. The CDR3 covers 15 residues. CDR3 residues: CASSPQGGVYNEQFF. The CDR3 nucleotides read TGTGCCAGCAGCCCCCAGGGAGGCGTTTACAATGAGCAGTTCTTC. The full variable domain, its missing parts supplied by reference TRBV28 and TRBJ2-1, is DVKVTQSSRYLVKRTGEKVFLECVQDMDHENMFWYRQDPGLGLRLIYFSYDVKMKEKGDIPEGYSVSREKKERFSLILESASTNQTSMYLCASSPQGGVYNEQFFGPGTRLTVL.

V is TRBV5-1 and J is TRBJ2-7; possibly TRBD1 or TRBD2 for D (5 bases each). The V end lost 4 bases, the J end lost 3 bases, and 20 bases lay between the germline ends. CDR3 length equals 16 residues. Per the germline V gene, CDR1 is SGHRS and CDR2 is YFSETQ. CDR3 amino acids: CASSAPPGRTLYEQYF. The CDR3 nucleotides are TGCGCCAGCAGCGCCCCACCGGGACGGACCCTCTACGAGCAGTACTTC.

This chain joins TRBV6-1 and TRBJ2-5; D is possibly TRBD2 (7 bases). V lost 7 bases and J lost 5, with 20 bases in between. This CDR3 region has 15 residues. CDR1 MNHNS and CDR2 SASEGT come from the germline V gene. The CDR3 protein is CASKLGGGEGETQYF. The DNA of the CDR3 is TGTGCCAGCAAACTAGGAGGGGGGGAAGGGGAGACCCAGTACTTC.

The chain recombines TRBV21-1 with TRBJ2-1; TRBD1 was called by the table and not checked on the DNA. TRBV21-1 is annotated as a pseudogene. This CDR3 is built from 18 residues. CDR3 protein: CASSKRKVRGRSYNEQFF. The CDR3 region has the DNA TGTGCCAGCAGCAAACGGAAGGTTCGGGGACGATCCTACAATGAGCAGTTCTTC.

The gene calls are TRBV12-3 or TRBV12-4 and TRBJ1-6; 8 bases agree with TRBD1. This CDR3 is built from 16 residues. After removal of 6 bases from V and 7 bases from J, the junction contained 11 bases not matched to a gene. As DNA, the CDR3 is TGTGCCAGCAGCCGAAGGTCCGGACAGGGAAATTCACCCCTCCACTTT. Translating gives CASSRRSGQGNSPLHF.

In this sample, this clonotype turned up a few times. J is TRBJ2-7 and V is TRBV10-3; 12 bases fit TRBD2. The CDR3 sequence is 18 residues long. Germline CDR1 and CDR2: ENHRY and SYGVKD. Trimming at V came to 3 bases and at J to 0 bases, leaving 9 bases not matched to a gene. Written as DNA, the CDR3 is TGTGCCATCAGTGACTCGGGACTAGCGGGTTCCGTCTCCTACGAGCAGTACTTC. Its protein is CAISDSGLAGSVSYEQYF.

This chain links TRBV5-1 with TRBJ2-1, with 9 bases lining up with TRBD2. This CDR3 spans 15 amino acids. Germline V gives CDR1 SGHRS, CDR2 YFSETQ. The V gene end was trimmed by 0 bases and the J gene end by 7 bases; junction bases not matched to a gene: 5. As DNA, the CDR3 is TGCGCCAGCAGCTTGGTCCGGCGGGAGGGAAATGAGCAGTTCTTC. Its translation: CASSLVRREGNEQFF.

CDR3 DNA sequence: TGTGCCAGCAGCCGCAAGGACAGGGGCACCGGGGAGCTGTTTTTT. It codes for CASSRKDRGTGELFF. V is TRBV5-4 and J is TRBJ2-2; 9 bases line up with TRBD1. Germline V gene data show CDR1 as SGHNT and CDR2 as YYREEE (reference sequence). J gave up 4 bases and V 4 bases, and 5 bases lay outside the gene matches. This CDR3 has 15 residues. The variable domain in full, with the rest retrieved from reference TRBV5-4 and TRBJ2-2, is ETGVTQSPTHLIKTRGQQVTLRCSSQSGHNTVSWYQQALGQGPQFIFQYYREEENGRGNFPPRFSGLQFPNYSSELNVNALELDDSALYLCASSRKDRGTGELFFGEGSRLTVL.

The V gene is TRBV29-1, the J gene TRBJ2-1; D possibly corresponds to TRBD2 (5 bases). Trimming shortened V by 1 base and J by 8 bases, and 18 bases separated the two germline ends. This CDR3 contains 15 residues. The germline V gene has CDR1 SQVTM and CDR2 ANQGSEA. CDR3 sequence: CSVEAPSIGDHEQFF. The CDR3 nucleotides are TGCAGCGTTGAAGCCCCTAGCATCGGGGATCATGAGCAGTTCTTC.

The sample holds a few counts of this clonotype. CDR3: CATSDPGPRRYQPQHF. In DNA form, the CDR3 reads TGTGCCACCAGTGATCCCGGGCCCAGGAGATATCAGCCCCAGCATTTT. The rearrangement joins TRBV24-1 to TRBJ1-5; D is unresolved. Per germline, CDR1 KGHDR and CDR2 SFDVKD. The CDR3 runs to 16 residues. The V end lost 3 bases, the J end lost 5 bases, and 16 bases lay between the germline ends.

J is TRBJ1-5 and V is TRBV6-1, with D perhaps TRBD1 (6 bases). The CDR3 runs to 14 residues. Between the trimmed V and J ends, which lost 9 bases and 9 bases, there was a span of 21 bases. Germline CDR1 MNHNS, CDR2 SASEGT. The CDR3 nucleotides are TGTGCCAGTAGAATTGGACAGCCCTTGGGGCCCCAGCATTTT. As protein: CASRIGQPLGPQHF.

The gene calls are TRBV29-1 and TRBJ2-3, with a weak D call TRBD2 (6 bases). Germline V gene lookup returns CDR1 SQVTM and CDR2 ANQGSEA. The CDR3 extends over 14 amino acids. Trimming stripped 4 bases from V and 0 bases from J, with 11 bases between. CDR3 sequence: CSVGWGGSTDTQYF. The CDR3 nucleotides are TGCAGCGTTGGATGGGGAGGAAGCACAGATACGCAGTATTTT.

This rearrangement joins TRBV7-2 to TRBJ2-7, with 7 bases matching TRBD2. Unmatched junction bases numbered 6, after V lost 5 bases and J lost 2 bases. The CDR3 is 14 residues long. The germline CDR1 and CDR2 sequences are SGHTA and FQGNSA. In DNA form, the CDR3 reads TGTGCCAGCAGCCGGGGGGACTCCGCCTACGAGCAGTACTTC. It codes for CASSRGDSAYEQYF.

The chain links TRBV10-3 to TRBJ2-1; no clear D. Trimming took 1 base from V and 7 from J, leaving 5 bases between them. Germline V lookup: CDR1 ENHRY, CDR2 SYGVKD. The CDR3 is 12 residues long. CDR3 DNA: TGTGCCATCAGTGAGTATGGGAATGAGCAGTTCTTC. Amino acid sequence: CAISEYGNEQFF.